The rows below give T cell receptor beta chains drawn from one sample of a study of fetal regulatory T cell absence and autoimmunity. TCRdb keeps only in-frame clones here, not all; method: immunoSEQ multiplex PCR. Of 95,000 to 100,000 clones listed, about three quarters are singletons. Material: pancreas tissue. These receptor sequences come from a male donor with IPEX syndrome. CDR3s include the opening cysteine and the closing phenylalanine or tryptophan. The D gene is left open where the match is weak. Clone size is stated in some rows and not others, as once, few, many or a class when expanded.

V gene: TRBV6-1; D gene: NA; J gene: TRBJ2-1; clone size: NA; CDR3 length: 15; CDR3 protein: CASSDWDSSYNEQFF; CDR3 DNA: TGTGCCAGCAGTGACTGGGATAGCTCCTACAATGAGCAGTTCTTC
V gene: TRBV9; D gene: TRBD1; J gene: TRBJ2-1; clone size: NA; CDR3 length: 16; CDR3 protein: CASSVGWTGGNNEQFF; CDR3 DNA: TGTGCCAGCAGCGTAGGGTGGACAGGGGGGAACAATGAGCAGTTCTTC
V gene: TRBV4-1; D gene: NA; J gene: TRBJ2-7; clone size: many; CDR3 length: 13; CDR3 protein: CASSQDSSYEQYF; CDR3 DNA: TGCGCCAGCAGCCAAGACAGCTCCTACGAGCAGTACTTC
V gene: TRBV5-1; D gene: NA; J gene: TRBJ2-7; clone size: NA; CDR3 length: 21; CDR3 protein: CASSPYRLIRRGQGGTYEQYF; CDR3 DNA: TGCGCCAGCAGCCCCTATCGGCTCATTAGGCGGGGACAAGGGGGCACCTACGAGCAGTACTTC
V gene: TRBV2; D gene: NA; J gene: TRBJ1-1; clone size: NA; CDR3 length: 11; CDR3 protein: CASPDRNEAFF; CDR3 DNA: TGTGCCAGCCCTGACAGAAATGAAGCTTTCTTT
V gene: TRBV5-1; D gene: NA; J gene: TRBJ1-3; clone size: NA; CDR3 length: 15; CDR3 protein: CASSVDGTGGNTIYF; CDR3 DNA: TGCGCCAGCAGCGTGGACGGGACGGGTGGAAACACCATATATTTT
V gene: TRBV25-1; D gene: NA; J gene: TRBJ1-2; clone size: once; CDR3 length: 13; CDR3 protein: CASSEGANYGYTF; CDR3 DNA: TGTGCCAGCAGTGAGGGGGCTAACTATGGCTACACCTTC
V gene: TRBV25-1; D gene: NA; J gene: TRBJ1-2; clone size: NA; CDR3 length: 13; CDR3 protein: CASSEPGNYGYTF; CDR3 DNA: TGTGCCAGCAGTGAACCGGGGAACTATGGCTACACCTTC
V gene: TRBV6-5; D gene: NA; J gene: TRBJ2-5; clone size: once; CDR3 length: 10; CDR3 protein: CATAEETQYF; CDR3 DNA: TGTGCCACCGCCGAAGAGACCCAGTACTTC
V gene: TRBV7-2; D gene: NA; J gene: TRBJ1-1; clone size: few; CDR3 length: 11; CDR3 protein: CASSLSTEAFF; CDR3 DNA: TGTGCCAGCAGCCTGAGCACTGAAGCTTTCTTT
V gene: TRBV5-1; D gene: TRBD2; J gene: TRBJ2-4; clone size: NA; CDR3 length: 15; CDR3 protein: CASSWRGDYPNIQYF; CDR3 DNA: TGCGCCAGCAGCTGGAGAGGGGACTATCCTAACATTCAGTACTTC